This passage covers 8 T cell receptor beta chains from one sample sequenced in a study of T cells after yellow fever vaccination. TCRdb reprocessed the 5' RACE reads with MiXCR, giving one entry per CDR3 protein. The sample comprises 250,000 to 350,000 distinct CDR3 sequences, 4% to 5.5% of which are singletons, and less than 20% rests with the top ten. Sequencing used PBMCs, obtained 15 days after the yellow fever booster vaccination. Source of these receptors: a man aged 18-30 years who received the YFV17D yellow fever vaccine.

This chain connects TRBV11-2 to TRBJ1-1, with D possibly being TRBD1 (5 bases). The germline V gene encodes CDR1 SGHAT and CDR2 FQNNGV. V shed 4 bases and J shed 3 bases, with 9 bases lying between them. The CDR3 is 13 amino acids. The CDR3 reads CASSWAGYTEAFF. The CDR3 DNA sequence: TGTGCCAGCAGCTGGGCAGGGTACACTGAAGCTTTCTTT.

CDR3 in amino acids: CASSPGQGKTATIYF. CDR3 DNA sequence: TGTGCCAGCTCACCAGGACAGGGGAAAACGGCCACCATATATTTT. This chain joins TRBV18 and TRBJ1-3; TRBD1 matches 9 bases. Germline V CDR1 and CDR2: KGHSH, LQKENI. The CDR3 is 15 amino acids. V gave up 2 bases and J gave up 9 bases; unmatched junction bases: 8.

This clonotype has ten or more counts. The chain combines TRBV7-2 with TRBJ2-4; D may be TRBD2 (6 bases). The germline CDR1 and CDR2 sequences are SGHTA and FQGNSA. The ends were cut back, 1 base at V and 1 base at J, with 14 bases in the middle. CDR3 length: 17 residues. CDR3 DNA: TGTGCCAGCAGCTTAGTTGGGCAAGGGAGGGCCAAAAACATTCAGTACTTC. This translates into CASSLVGQGRAKNIQYF.

The chain employs TRBV11-2 and TRBJ1-4; TRBD1 aligns across 7 bases. CDR1 SGHAT and CDR2 FQNNGV come from the germline V gene. Unmatched junction bases numbered 10, after V lost 5 bases and J lost 4 bases. The CDR3 runs 16 residues. Here the CDR3 DNA reads TGTGCCAGCAGCGTACAGGGGTGGCGTGGTAATGAAAAACTGTTTTTT. Its translation: CASSVQGWRGNEKLFF.

This clonotype has a count of ten or more. As DNA, the CDR3 is TGCGCCAGCAGCTTGGTGGCGGGGGGCGATGAGCAGTTCTTC. It encodes CASSLVAGGDEQFF. The J gene is TRBJ2-1, the V gene TRBV5-1; the match to TRBD2 covers 8 bases. Germline V lookup: CDR1 SGHRS, CDR2 YFSETQ. This CDR3 comprises 14 residues. The V segment lost 0 bases and the J segment 8 bases; nucleotides outside the gene matches: 4. Looking up the rest from reference TRBV5-1 and TRBJ2-1 gives the full variable domain: KAGVTQTPRYLIKTRGQQVTLSCSPISGHRSVSWYQQTPGQGLQFLFEYFSETQRNKGNFPGRFSGRQFSNSRSEMNVSTLELGDSALYLCASSLVAGGDEQFFGPGTRLTVL.

There are a few counts of this clonotype. V usage is TRBV7-8 and J usage is TRBJ1-2; TRBD1 aligns across 7 bases. The CDR3 covers 14 residues. Per germline, CDR1 SGHVS and CDR2 FQNEAQ. The trim removed 1 base at V and 4 bases at J, leaving 3 bases unmatched. CDR3 DNA sequence: TGTGCCAGCAGCTTAGTTCGGACAGGCTATGGCTACACCTTC. Amino acids: CASSLVRTGYGYTF.

This clonotype was found many times. The rearrangement joins TRBV7-6 to TRBJ2-1, with D possibly TRBD1 on 5 matching bases. V was pared by 1 base and J by 9 bases, with 10 bases between. CDR1 SGHVS and CDR2 FNYEAQ come from the germline V gene. The CDR3 spans 13 residues. The DNA for the CDR3 is TGTGCCAGCAGCTTAGGGGGCCTGGGTGAGCAGTTCTTC. It yields the protein CASSLGGLGEQFF.

Ten or more counts support this clonotype. The gene calls are TRBV27 and TRBJ1-1; perhaps TRBD1 as D (6 bases). This CDR3 region has 14 residues. Germline CDR1 is MNHEY and CDR2 is SMNVEV (reference sequence). V was shortened by 5 bases and J by 9 bases, with 19 bases between the two germline ends. The CDR3: CASSPGGGIDKAFF. For the CDR3, the DNA is TGTGCCAGCAGTCCAGGAGGGGGGATCGATAAAGCTTTCTTT.